This TCR beta chain originates from a study of early stage breast cancer tumors. Germline CDR1 is MNHEY and CDR2 is SVGAGI. The V gene lost 5 bases and the J gene lost 6 bases, with 20 bases spanning the gap. The CDR3 covers 15 residues. The data were produced by immunoSEQ multiplex PCR, yet TCRdb's version contains in-frame clones alone and is incomplete. The sample lists 44,000 or so clones; approximately 83% were seen once. The receptor was derived from a person between 45 and 65 years old with breast cancer. The V call is TRBV6-5, the J call TRBJ2-7, with unresolved D. Sequenced material: blood. The CDR3 reads CASSHTFSRSGEQYF. CDR3 nucleotides: TGTGCCAGCAGTCATACCTTCTCTAGGTCTGGCGAGCAGTACTTC.